Reported below is one T cell receptor beta chain. This entry is derived from a study of blood T cells in healthy people across ages. The CDR3 is made up of 15 amino acids. Looked up from germline, CDR1 is SGHKS and CDR2 is YYEKEE (reference sequence). V was clipped by 10 bases and J by 2 bases, with 20 bases between them. It was with a sample-barcoded 5' primer and a J-beta primer mix that a second PCR of about 6 to 12 cycles was run. MiXCR was run by TCRdb on the 5' RACE reads, yielding one entry per CDR3 protein. The table records hundreds of thousands of distinct CDR3 sequences, about 42% of them present only once.

This clonotype was sampled from a man between 60 and 75 years old in good health. The chain couples TRBV5-5 to TRBJ2-3, with D possibly called TRBD1 or TRBD2 (6 bases each). The specimen sequenced was blood. CDR3 protein: CAGNLRRGNTDTQYF. CDR3 DNA: TGTGCCGGCAACTTGCGGAGGGGGAACACAGATACGCAGTATTTT.